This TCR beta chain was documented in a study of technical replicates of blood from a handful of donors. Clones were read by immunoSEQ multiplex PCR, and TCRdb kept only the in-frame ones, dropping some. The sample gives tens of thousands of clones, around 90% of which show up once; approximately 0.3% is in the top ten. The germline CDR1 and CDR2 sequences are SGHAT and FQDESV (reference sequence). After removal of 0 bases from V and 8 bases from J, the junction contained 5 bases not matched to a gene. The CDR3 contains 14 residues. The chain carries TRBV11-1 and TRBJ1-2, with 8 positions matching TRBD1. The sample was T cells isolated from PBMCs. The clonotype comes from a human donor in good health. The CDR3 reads CASSLATGERGYTF. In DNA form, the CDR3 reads TGTGCCAGCAGCTTAGCGACAGGGGAGAGAGGCTACACCTTC.